Listed here are 10 T cell receptor beta chains from one sample, sequenced in a study of blood T cells in healthy people across ages. Then a second PCR, running roughly 7 to 11 cycles, was carried out with a sample-barcoded 5' primer and a J-beta primer mix. One entry per CDR3 protein, called by TCRdb with MiXCR from the 5' RACE reads. The table shows 1.5 million to 2 million distinct CDR3 sequences, with 30% to 40% occurring only once. Material for sequencing was blood. All receptors derive from a human donor in good health.

The chain couples TRBV20-1 to TRBJ1-5; 7 bases are a match to TRBD1. Germline CDR1 and CDR2: DFQATT and SNEGSKA (reference sequence). V lost 0 bases, J lost 6 bases, and 5 bases stayed unmatched. The CDR3 totals 14 residues. CDR3 loop: CSAREVGTAQPQHF. The CDR3 DNA follows: TGCAGTGCTAGAGAGGTAGGGACAGCTCAGCCCCAGCATTTT.

The sample holds a few counts of this clonotype. The germline gene is not matched at one end of the junction; a read error may be the cause. CDR3 sequence: CASSQAQGSNQPQHF. The CDR3 bases are TGTGCCAGCAGCCAAGCACAGGGTAGCAATCAGCCCCAGCATTTT. The chain employs TRBV4-1 and TRBJ1-5, with a weak D call TRBD1 (6 bases). Germline V CDR1 and CDR2: MGHRA, YSYEKL. The CDR3 runs 15 residues.

In this sample, this clonotype turned up a few times. The V gene is TRBV6-5, the J gene TRBJ2-6; D remains unclear. The V gene's germline CDR1 is MNHEY and CDR2 SVGAGI. Trimming removed 4 bases at V and 0 bases at J, with 13 bases between. The CDR3 contains 17 residues. The CDR3 here is CASSSPRQLSGANVLTF. CDR3 nucleotides: TGTGCCAGCAGTTCCCCAAGGCAGCTCTCTGGGGCCAACGTCCTGACTTTC.

To note about this clonotype: One base away lies a much larger clone, so this may be a sequencing read error. The chain couples TRBV20-1 to TRBJ1-2; a possible D gene is TRBD1 (5 bases). CDR3 length equals 13 residues. The germline CDR1 and CDR2 sequences are DFQATT and SNEGSKA (reference sequence). Written as DNA, the CDR3 is TGCAGTGCTGGAAGACAGAGGGACTATAGCTACACCTTC. Encoded protein: CSAGRQRDYSYTF.

Only a few counts were recorded for this clonotype. V gene TRBV7-9 combines with J gene TRBJ2-4, with 9 bases identical to TRBD1. Per germline, CDR1 SEHNR and CDR2 FQNEAQ (reference sequence). This CDR3 has 17 residues. Germline trimming cut 5 bases from V and 0 bases from J; bases unmatched to any gene: 8. CDR3 in DNA: TGTGCCAGCAGCCCGGACAGGGGCCGATTAGCCAAAAACATTCAGTACTTC. This gives the protein CASSPDRGRLAKNIQYF.

This chain connects TRBV5-1 to TRBJ2-3, with D unclear. The CDR3 is 15 residues long. From germline, CDR1 is SGHRS and CDR2 YFSETQ. With 0 bases removed from V and 5 bases from J, the gap between germline ends came to 13 bases. CDR3 DNA sequence: TGCGCCAGCAGCTTGGAAGATATTAGAAAAGATACGCAGTATTTT. This sequence encodes CASSLEDIRKDTQYF.

In its sample, this clonotype was seen a few times. This chain links TRBV20-1 with TRBJ2-3; 10 nucleotides align to TRBD2. This CDR3 has 16 amino acids. V lost 0 bases to trimming and J lost 5 bases; unmatched junction nucleotides: 8. Germline V gene data show CDR1 as DFQATT and CDR2 as SNEGSKA (reference sequence). The CDR3 bases are TGCAGTGCTAGAGAGTCAACTAGCGGGGTTGGAGATACGCAGTATTTT. This sequence encodes CSARESTSGVGDTQYF.

The rearrangement joins TRBV7-9 to TRBJ1-1; D is possibly TRBD1 (6 bases). Between the trimmed V and J ends, which lost 3 bases and 4 bases, there was a span of 15 bases. The CDR3 consists of 15 residues. The V gene's germline CDR1 is SEHNR and CDR2 FQNEAQ (reference sequence). The DNA for the CDR3 is TGTGCCAGCAGCTTGGGGGAACAGGGATTCACTGAAGCTTTCTTT. Protein product: CASSLGEQGFTEAFF.

This chain links TRBV11-1 with TRBJ2-7, with D possibly being TRBD2 (5 bases). Looked up from germline, CDR1 is SGHAT and CDR2 is FQDESV (reference sequence). There are 15 residues in the CDR3. The germline V and J ends were trimmed by 8 bases and 8 bases, with 25 bases remaining between them. In DNA form, the CDR3 reads TGTGCCAGCGGATCGACTCGCAAGAGGGTTACGAAGCAGTACTTC. This gives the protein CASGSTRKRVTKQYF.

This chain connects TRBV2 to TRBJ1-1; no reliable D call. The germline V gene has CDR1 SNHLY and CDR2 FYNNEI. CDR3 length: 13 amino acids. Trimming took 5 bases from V and 0 from J, leaving 7 bases between them. The CDR3 coding sequence is TGTGCCAGCAGTCGGTATGTGAACACTGAAGCTTTCTTT. This codes for CASSRYVNTEAFF.